The next 2 T cell receptor beta chains were all read from a single sample in a study of shared clonotypes between healthy human individuals. Clones were read by immunoSEQ multiplex PCR, and TCRdb kept only the in-frame ones, dropping some. The sample contains 600,000 to 750,000 clones, more than 70% of which appear only once. The specimen was memory CD4+ T cells sorted from blood. Specified subset: CD45RA-negative fraction. The source of these receptors is a woman under 40 in good health.

The chain uses TRBV28 and TRBJ2-1; possible D gene TRBD2, 6 bases. V lost 9 bases to trimming and J lost 6 bases, with 21 bases between them. Germline assignment: CDR1 MDHEN and CDR2 SYDVKM. This CDR3 is 15 amino acids long. This chain's CDR3 is CASSAASDNSNEQFF. CDR3 sequence (DNA): TGTGCCAGTTCAGCGGCTAGCGATAACTCCAATGAGCAGTTCTTC.

On this clone itself: Other nucleotide sequences from this sample produce the same CDR3. The rearrangement uses TRBV7-6 and TRBJ2-2; D might be TRBD1 or TRBD2, each matching 5 bases. V lost 2 bases, J lost 0 bases, and 7 bases lay in between. Per germline, CDR1 SGHVS and CDR2 FNYEAQ. This CDR3 comprises 15 residues. The CDR3 DNA sequence: TGTGCCAGCAGCTTACAGGGAGCGAACACCGGGGAGCTGTTTTTT. Its translation is CASSLQGANTGELFF.